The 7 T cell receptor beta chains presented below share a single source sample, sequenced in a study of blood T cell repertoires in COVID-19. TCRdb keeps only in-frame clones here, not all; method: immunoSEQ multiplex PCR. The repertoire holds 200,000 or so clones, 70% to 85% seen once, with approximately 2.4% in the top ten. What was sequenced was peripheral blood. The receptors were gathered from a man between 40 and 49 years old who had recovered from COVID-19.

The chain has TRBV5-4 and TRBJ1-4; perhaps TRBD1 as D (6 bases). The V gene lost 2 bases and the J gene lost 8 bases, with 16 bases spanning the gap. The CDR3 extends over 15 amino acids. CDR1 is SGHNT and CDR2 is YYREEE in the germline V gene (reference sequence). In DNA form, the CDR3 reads TGTGCCAGCAGCTTACAGGGCCGGTCCTCCGAAAAACTGTTTTTT. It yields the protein CASSLQGRSSEKLFF.

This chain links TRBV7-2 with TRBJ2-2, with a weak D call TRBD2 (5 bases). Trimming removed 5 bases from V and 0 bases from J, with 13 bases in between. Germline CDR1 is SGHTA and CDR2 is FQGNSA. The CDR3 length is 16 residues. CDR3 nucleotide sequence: TGTGCCAGCAGCCCACTAGTTGCGTCGAACACCGGGGAGCTGTTTTTT. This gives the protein CASSPLVASNTGELFF.

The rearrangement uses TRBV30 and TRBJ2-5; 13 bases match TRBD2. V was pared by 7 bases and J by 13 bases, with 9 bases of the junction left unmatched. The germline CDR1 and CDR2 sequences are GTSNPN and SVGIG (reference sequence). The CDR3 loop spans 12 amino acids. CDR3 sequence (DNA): TGTGCCTTTGGGACTAGCGGGGCTCTTAGGTACTTC. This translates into CAFGTSGALRYF.

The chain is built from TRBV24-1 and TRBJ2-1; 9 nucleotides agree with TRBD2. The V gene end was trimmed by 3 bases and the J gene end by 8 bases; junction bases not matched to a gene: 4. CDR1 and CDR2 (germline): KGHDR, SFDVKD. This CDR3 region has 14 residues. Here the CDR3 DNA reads TGTGCCACCAGTGATCGGACTAGCGTCGATGAGCAGTTCTTC. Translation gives CATSDRTSVDEQFF.

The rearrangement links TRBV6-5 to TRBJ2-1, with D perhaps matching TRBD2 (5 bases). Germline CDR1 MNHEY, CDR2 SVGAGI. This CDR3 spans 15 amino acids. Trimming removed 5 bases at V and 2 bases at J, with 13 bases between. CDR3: CASSLWGAAYNEQFF. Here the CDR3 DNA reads TGTGCCAGCAGTCTTTGGGGAGCAGCCTACAATGAGCAGTTCTTC.

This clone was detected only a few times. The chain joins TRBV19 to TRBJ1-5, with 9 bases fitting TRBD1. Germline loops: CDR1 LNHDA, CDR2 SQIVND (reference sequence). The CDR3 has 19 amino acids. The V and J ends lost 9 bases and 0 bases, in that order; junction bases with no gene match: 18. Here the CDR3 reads CARVPRDRAGSGSNQPQHF. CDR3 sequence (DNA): TGTGCCAGGGTCCCCCGGGACAGGGCGGGGAGTGGTAGCAATCAGCCCCAGCATTTT. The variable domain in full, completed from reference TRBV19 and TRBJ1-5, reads DGGITQSPKYLFRKEGQNVTLSCEQNLNHDAMYWYRQDPGQGLRLIYYSQIVNDFQKGDIAEGYSVSREKKESFPLTVTSAQKNPTAFYLCARVPRDRAGSGSNQPQHFGDGTRLSIL.

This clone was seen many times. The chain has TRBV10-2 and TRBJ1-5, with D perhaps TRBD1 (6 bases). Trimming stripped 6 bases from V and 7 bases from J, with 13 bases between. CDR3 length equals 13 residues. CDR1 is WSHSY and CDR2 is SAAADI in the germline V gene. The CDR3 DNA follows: TGCGCCAGCAGGACAGGTTTAGGCCAGCCCCAGCATTTT. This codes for CASRTGLGQPQHF.